This T cell receptor beta chain was profiled in a study of memory CD4+ T cells and cytomegalovirus serostatus (dated by TCRdb to the late 2010s). In terms of the full investigation: The 35 or so healthy Belgian adults in the cohort included 9 who were CMV seropositive and 24 who were CMV seronegative. CD4+ memory TCRbeta repertoires of a Belgian cohort with known cytomegalovirus serostatus were sequenced in order to replicate a published TCR-based CMV serostatus classifier.

The research as a whole found: The results were read as suggesting that the CMV-associated TCR signature is, for the most part, present in the CD4+ memory repertoire. CMV serostatus prediction reached a median bootstrapped AUC of 0.95 with the original framework and over 0.8 with a US-trained random forest. Only CD4+CD45RO+ memory cells were sequenced, in contrast to the original study, which included naive and memory CD4+ and CD8+ populations. A median bootstrapped AUC of 0.95 with a 95% CI of 0.76-1.00 was achieved on the Belgian cohort by the original-framework classifier. Of 164 previously reported CMV-associated TCRbeta sequences, around 67 appeared in the CD4+ memory repertoires, each in one to five individuals.

The Quick-DNA Microprep Kit was used to extract genomic DNA from the sorted cells. Amplification of TCRbeta DNA was done with the immunoSEQ hsTCRbeta kit, following the protocol from the manufacturer. TCRbeta libraries were sequenced on an Illumina MiSeq instrument. The paper's data handling went like this. Following removal of out-of-frame sequences, approximately 2.1 million distinct TCRbeta sequences were retained, with an average of around 67,000 per individual. Two values were used to score each individual: the count of over 150 previously reported CMV-associated TCRbeta sequences and the total count of productive distinct TCRbeta sequences. A beta-binomial model was reimplemented in Python, and random forests from scikit-learn, run with default parameters, were trained on data from the US cohort. Classifier performance on the Belgian cohort was summarized as median AUC with percentile confidence intervals over 10,000 bootstrap iterations. TCRdb took this table from immuneACCESS and kept in-frame rearrangements with V and J called. Such tables lack part of the clones; where checked against another copy, unresolved V genes explain under half of the gap, and the rest is unexplained. V and J calls and clone size follow that table, whereas D and trimming were derived from the DNA. For this sample there are about 75,000 clones; 75% to 85% appear just once. The ten top clones hold 2% to 3% of the sample.

Single viable CD3+CD4+CD8-CD45RO+ cells were sorted as memory CD4+ T cells on a FACSAria II. CMV serostatus was assessed using a Roche Elecsys assay, by which serum IgG against CMV pp150, pp28, p38 and p52 was detected. Following thawing, total CD4+ T cells were enriched through positive selection using CD4 magnetic microbeads. The samples came from a different study that was designed specifically to examine the CD4+ T cell memory repertoire. Following standard operating procedures, peripheral blood mononuclear cells were isolated and cryopreserved, while serum was kept at -80 degrees C. The staining used CD3-PerCP (BW264/56), CD4-APC (RPA-T4), CD45RO-PE (UCHT1) and CD8-Pacific Orange (3B5) antibodies, and Sytox blue was used to exclude non-viable cells. With regard to this clone: The antigen this receptor binds is unknown. The input lacks base qualities; no much larger clone sits a single base away.

According to the germline V gene, CDR1 reads SGDLS and CDR2 reads YYNGEE. Trimming takes 6 bases off V and 4 bases off J; junction bases not matched to a gene: 5. The CDR3 goes from the cysteine to the phenylalanine over 15 residues. CDR3 DNA is the only sequence kept; it has 45 bases, read in frame from the first base. The TCR originated in an adult in good health and CMV-seropositive. The sequence joins TRBV9 to TRBJ1-3, and TRBD1 aligns with 12 junction nucleotides. The sample was memory CD4+ T cells from blood. The CDR3 amino acid sequence is: CASTGQGAPGNTIYF. Read as DNA, the sequence is TGTGCCAGCACGGGACAGGGGGCGCCCGGAAACACCATATATTTT.